This is a list of T cell receptor beta chains from one sample in a study of technical replicates of blood from a few donors. The method was immunoSEQ multiplex PCR; TCRdb's version includes in-frame clones alone and lacks a portion of them. The profile shows about 66,000 clones, 90% to 95% of them singletons. The specimen sequenced was PBMCs. These receptors all come from a human donor in good health. Some clones in this sample may be carry-over from other donors' samples. Both conserved end residues are trimmed from each CDR3. The order of the fields is V gene, J gene, CDR3 protein.

v_gene: TRBV7-2
j_gene: TRBJ2-3
CDR3aa: ATGLAGTDTQY

v_gene: TRBV6-5
j_gene: TRBJ1-2
CDR3aa: ASSYGQGNYGYT

v_gene: TRBV18
j_gene: TRBJ2-5
CDR3aa: ASSPQPRTGFQETQY

v_gene: TRBV5-4
j_gene: TRBJ2-1
CDR3aa: ASSPDDWFNNEQF

v_gene: TRBV20-1
j_gene: TRBJ1-1
CDR3aa: SAAGNTEAF

v_gene: TRBV21-1
j_gene: TRBJ1-2
CDR3aa: ASSKASGIGYGYT

v_gene: TRBV7-8
j_gene: TRBJ1-1
CDR3aa: ASSSQGNTEAF

v_gene: TRBV5-6
j_gene: TRBJ1-2
CDR3aa: ASSLRGNSLYGYT

v_gene: TRBV23-1
j_gene: TRBJ2-7
CDR3aa: ASSHFPGPYEQY

v_gene: TRBV7-7
j_gene: TRBJ2-1
CDR3aa: ATSDGENNEQF

v_gene: TRBV14
j_gene: TRBJ2-7
CDR3aa: ASSGGGAEQY

v_gene: TRBV21-1
j_gene: TRBJ2-7
CDR3aa: ASSREDGRGSSYEQY

v_gene: TRBV5-6
j_gene: TRBJ2-3
CDR3aa: ASSLDRGTDTQY

v_gene: TRBV19
j_gene: TRBJ1-6
CDR3aa: ASNRGFSPLH

v_gene: TRBV6-5
j_gene: TRBJ2-1
CDR3aa: ASSYSGLSSYNEQF

v_gene: TRBV7-2
j_gene: TRBJ2-7
CDR3aa: ASSFGGGAYEQY

v_gene: TRBV7-8
j_gene: TRBJ2-7
CDR3aa: ASSLSLGGIDMSEQY

v_gene: TRBV10-2
j_gene: TRBJ1-4
CDR3aa: ASSEPAGTYGEKLF

v_gene: TRBV11-2
j_gene: TRBJ2-5
CDR3aa: ASSPPTGTSGAETQY

v_gene: TRBV6-1
j_gene: TRBJ1-5
CDR3aa: ASSDLAGWVNQPQH

v_gene: TRBV10-3
j_gene: TRBJ2-1
CDR3aa: AIRRTSGNNEQF

v_gene: TRBV9
j_gene: TRBJ1-3
CDR3aa: ASSVAGQGSGNTIY

v_gene: TRBV28
j_gene: TRBJ2-5
CDR3aa: ATLAGEETQY

v_gene: TRBV2
j_gene: TRBJ1-5
CDR3aa: ASSDRGRSNQPQH